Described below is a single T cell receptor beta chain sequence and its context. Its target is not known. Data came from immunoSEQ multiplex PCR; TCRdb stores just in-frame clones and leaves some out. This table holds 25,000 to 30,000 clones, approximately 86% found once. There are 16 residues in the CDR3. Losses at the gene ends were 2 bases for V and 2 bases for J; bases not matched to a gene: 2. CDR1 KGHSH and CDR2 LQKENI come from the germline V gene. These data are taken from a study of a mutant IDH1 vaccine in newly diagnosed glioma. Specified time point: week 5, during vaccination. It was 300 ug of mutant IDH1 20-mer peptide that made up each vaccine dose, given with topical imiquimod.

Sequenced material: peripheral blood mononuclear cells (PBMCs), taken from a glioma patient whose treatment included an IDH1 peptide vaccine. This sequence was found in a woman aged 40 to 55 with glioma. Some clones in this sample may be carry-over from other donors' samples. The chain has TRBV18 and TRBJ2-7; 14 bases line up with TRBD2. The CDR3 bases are TGTGCCAGCTCACCAGGGACTAGCGGGAGCGCCTACGAGCAGTACTTC. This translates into CASSPGTSGSAYEQYF.